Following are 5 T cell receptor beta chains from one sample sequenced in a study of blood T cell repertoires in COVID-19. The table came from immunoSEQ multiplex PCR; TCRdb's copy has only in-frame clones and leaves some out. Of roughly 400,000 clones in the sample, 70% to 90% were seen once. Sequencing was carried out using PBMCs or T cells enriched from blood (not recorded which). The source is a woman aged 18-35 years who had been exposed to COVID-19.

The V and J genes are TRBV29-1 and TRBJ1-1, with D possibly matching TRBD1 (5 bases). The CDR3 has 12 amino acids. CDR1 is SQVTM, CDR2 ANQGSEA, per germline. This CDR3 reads CSNHGRGTEAFF. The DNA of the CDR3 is TGCAGTAACCACGGGAGGGGCACTGAAGCTTTCTTT.

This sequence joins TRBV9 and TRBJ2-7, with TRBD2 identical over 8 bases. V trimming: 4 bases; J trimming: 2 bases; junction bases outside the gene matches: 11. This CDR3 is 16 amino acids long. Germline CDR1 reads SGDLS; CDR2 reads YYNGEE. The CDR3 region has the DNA TGTGCCAGCAGCCCTCGCGGTGTAGCGGGGACCTACGAGCAGTACTTC. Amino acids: CASSPRGVAGTYEQYF.

CDR3 amino acids: CASSFWGGQSGNTIYF. DNA of the CDR3: TGTGCCAGCAGCTTCTGGGGCGGCCAGTCTGGAAACACCATATATTTT. J is TRBJ1-3 and V is TRBV7-8; weak D call: TRBD1 (5 bases). The germline V gene has CDR1 SGHVS and CDR2 FQNEAQ. The V end was cut by 3 bases, the J end by 1 base, with 13 bases between. The CDR3 consists of 16 residues.

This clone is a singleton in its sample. This CDR3 is CASSQKMGLGEGAPLHF. The DNA of the CDR3 is TGCGCCAGCAGCCAAAAGATGGGGTTGGGGGAGGGCGCTCCCCTCCACTTT. This chain connects TRBV4-1 to TRBJ1-6, with D possibly being TRBD1 (5 bases). Trimming cost V 2 bases and J 13 bases, with 24 bases left between them. Germline CDR1 reads MGHRA; CDR2 reads YSYEKL. CDR3 length: 17 amino acids.

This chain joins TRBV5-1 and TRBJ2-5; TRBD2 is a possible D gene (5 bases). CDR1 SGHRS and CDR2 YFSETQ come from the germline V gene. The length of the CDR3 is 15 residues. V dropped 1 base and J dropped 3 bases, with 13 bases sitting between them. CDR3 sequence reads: CASSLWERLKETQYF. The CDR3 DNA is TGCGCCAGCAGCTTGTGGGAGCGCCTCAAAGAGACCCAGTACTTC.